This T cell receptor (beta chain) was sequenced for a study of cytomegalovirus exposure and HLA in healthy donors. Clones were sequenced by immunoSEQ multiplex PCR, and TCRdb holds only the in-frame ones, with some missing. The data contain roughly 49,000 clones, around 94% of them seen just once; the ten biggest clones take up 6.5% to 9.5%. The CDR3 runs 13 residues. Germline values: CDR1 SGHRS, CDR2 YFSETQ. With 0 bases removed from V and 4 bases from J, the gap between germline ends came to 8 bases. Sequenced sample: PBMCs. The source of this sequence is a woman under 30 in good health and CMV-seropositive. The chain employs TRBV5-1 and TRBJ2-7; D is perhaps TRBD2 (5 bases). This CDR3 reads CASSLAGVYEQYF. The DNA for the CDR3 is TGCGCCAGCAGCTTGGCCGGGGTGTACGAGCAGTACTTC.